These 8 T cell receptor beta chains originate from one sample sequenced in a study of regulatory T cells in long-lasting Graves disease. Time point defined: newly diagnosed GD, antithyroid drugs for less than 3 months. Generation of the TCR library employed RNA extracted from PBMCs. In building TCR beta libraries, iRepertoire HTBI primers were used together with Arm-PCR of CDR3 regions. Each CDR3 protein gets one entry after TCRdb re-called the multiplex PCR reads with MiXCR. The sample carries roughly 440,000 distinct CDR3 sequences, 16% recorded once. This same sample was also taken into another study, of T cells in Graves' hyperthyroidism and ophthalmopathy.

Sequences were derived from peripheral blood mononuclear cells (PBMCs), sampled at new diagnosis, from a patient treated with antithyroid drugs. These receptors were obtained from a woman between 18 and 29 years old with Graves disease.

The chain uses TRBV7-2 and TRBJ2-3; D is uncertain. Trimming stripped 5 bases from V and 3 bases from J, with 12 bases between. This CDR3 contains 14 residues. Germline CDR1 is SGHTA and CDR2 is FQGNSA. The CDR3 region has the DNA TGTGCCAGCAGCCCGATGGGCCGGACAGATACGCAGTATTTT. This sequence encodes CASSPMGRTDTQYF.

This chain links TRBV29-1 with TRBJ2-4; D ambiguous. The ends were cut back, 0 bases at V and 7 bases at J, with 7 bases in the middle. Germline CDR1 SQVTM, CDR2 ANQGSEA. The length of the CDR3 is 12 residues. The CDR3 nucleotides are TGCAGCGTTGAAGACATAGAGAACATTCAGTACTTC. It yields the protein CSVEDIENIQYF.

This clonotype was detected once. A much larger clone sits a single nucleotide away, making a read error possible. The chain links TRBV2 to TRBJ2-3; 9 bases map to TRBD1. The germline V gene has CDR1 SNHLY and CDR2 FYNNEI. The CDR3 loop spans 18 amino acids. V shed 7 bases, J shed 5 bases, and the junction held 19 bases outside the gene matches. The CDR3 DNA is TGTGCCAGCACCTCCGCGTTGGTAGGGGACAGGGAGGTAGATACGCAGTATTTT. Its translation is CASTSALVGDREVDTQYF.

This clonotype showed up just a few times. It may be a read error: a sequence one base away is much more abundant. The V and J genes are TRBV28 and TRBJ2-7; 7 bases agree with TRBD2. The CDR3 covers 10 residues. Trimming removed 11 bases from V and 7 bases from J; junction bases left unmatched: 5. Germline lookup yields CDR1 MDHEN and CDR2 SYDVKM. DNA for the CDR3: TGTGCCGTTGGGGGGGGGGAGCAGTACTTC. Residues: CAVGGGEQYF.

There are many counts of this clonotype. The chain joins TRBV6-5 to TRBJ1-1, with TRBD1 matching 8 bases. The CDR3 loop spans 16 amino acids. CDR1 and CDR2 (germline): MNHEY, SVGAGI. The V segment lost 4 bases and the J segment 1 base; nucleotides outside the gene matches: 8. The CDR3 sequence: CASSSWTGSPNTEAFF. Here the CDR3 DNA reads TGTGCCAGCAGTTCCTGGACAGGGAGCCCGAACACTGAAGCTTTCTTT.

This clonotype was observed many times. V and J are TRBV28 and TRBJ2-1; tentatively, D is TRBD2 (6 bases). Germline-derived CDR1 and CDR2 are MDHEN and SYDVKM. The CDR3 has 15 amino acids. The ends were cut back, 5 bases at V and 2 bases at J, with 13 bases in the middle. For the CDR3, the DNA is TGTGCCAGCAGTCAGGGACTCAACACCTACAATGAGCAGTTCTTC. This gives the protein CASSQGLNTYNEQFF.

This clonotype was counted at least ten times. The chain has TRBV11-2 and TRBJ2-3, with D tentatively TRBD2 (5 bases). V lost 1 base and J 5 bases, leaving 7 bases between the germline ends. The CDR3 is made up of 13 amino acids. Germline CDR1 reads SGHAT; CDR2 reads FQNNGV. The CDR3: CASSLVREDTQYF. The CDR3 nucleotides are TGTGCCAGCAGCTTAGTACGGGAAGATACGCAGTATTTT.

This clonotype was seen a handful of times. The chain uses TRBV9 and TRBJ2-3, with TRBD2 identical over 7 bases. Looked up from germline, CDR1 is SGDLS and CDR2 is YYNGEE. J gave up 4 bases and V 1 base, and 6 bases lay outside the gene matches. The CDR3 sequence is 15 residues long. The CDR3 DNA follows: TGTGCCAGCAGCGTACGCGGGAGTAAGGCAGATACGCAGTATTTT. This encodes CASSVRGSKADTQYF.